A selection of T cell receptor beta chains follows, all from one sample in a study of post-analysis software for immune sequencing data. TCRdb analysed the PCR reads with MiXCR anew, one entry per CDR3 protein. The sample includes about 540,000 distinct CDR3 sequences, roughly 34% seen only once; the top ten take under 7%. Sequences were obtained from blood. These receptors were obtained from a girl aged 2-17 years with multiple sclerosis. The CDR3 runs from the conserved cysteine through the conserved F or W. Fields, in order: J gene, clone size, D gene, V gene, CDR3 protein, CDR3 DNA. D genes are given only for firm matches. Expanded clones get a size class; other rows say once, few or many, or leave the size out.

TRBJ1-3	few	-	TRBV7-8	CASSLGNTIYF	TGTGCCAGCAGCTTGGGAAACACCATATATTTT
TRBJ2-1	-	-	TRBV19	CASNLGRWNEQFF	TGTGCCAGTAATTTGGGGCGCTGGAACGAGCAGTTCTTC
TRBJ1-5	-	-	TRBV20-1	CSARGPGGQPQHF	TGCAGTGCTAGAGGGCCGGGGGGTCAGCCCCAGCATTTT
TRBJ1-4	few	-	TRBV29-1	CSATRGDGKLFF	TGCAGCGCGACTCGGGGTGATGGAAAACTGTTTTTT
TRBJ1-2	few	-	TRBV6-5	CASSSLVTEKYGYTF	TGTGCCAGCAGCTCCCTGGTGACAGAGAAGTATGGCTACACCTTC
TRBJ2-3	few	TRBD2	TRBV4-1	CASSQLAGATDTQYF	TGCGCCAGCAGCCAACTAGCGGGGGCCACAGATACGCAGTATTTT
TRBJ2-5	-	-	TRBV10-3	CAISDWDNLETQYF	TGTGCCATCAGTGATTGGGACAATTTAGAGACCCAGTACTTC
TRBJ2-7	once	TRBD2	TRBV7-9	CASSSARGRRTSGYEQYF	TGTGCCAGCAGCTCAGCGAGGGGACGGAGGACTAGCGGCTACGAGCAGTACTTC
TRBJ1-2	many	-	TRBV29-1	CSVEDRGHGYTF	TGCAGCGTTGAAGACAGGGGTCATGGCTACACCTTC
TRBJ2-7	many	TRBD1	TRBV3-1	CASSQQDRGGEQYF	TGTGCCAGCAGCCAGCAGGACAGGGGAGGCGAGCAGTACTTC
TRBJ1-1	-	-	TRBV10-3	CAISGSRGGNTEAFF	TGTGCCATCAGTGGGAGCAGGGGCGGGAACACTGAAGCTTTCTTT
TRBJ1-2	few	-	TRBV9	CASSPVGGPRDYGYTF	TGTGCCAGCAGCCCAGTAGGTGGCCCAAGGGACTATGGCTACACCTTC
TRBJ1-1	-	TRBD1	TRBV6-2/TRBV6-3	CASRDGTDTEAFF	TGTGCCAGCAGGGACGGGACAGACACTGAAGCTTTCTTT
TRBJ1-4	-	-	TRBV6-6	CASGRDNDEKLFF	TGTGCCAGCGGCCGGGACAACGATGAAAAACTGTTTTTT
TRBJ1-1	-	-	TRBV3-1	CASSHFPPGGKTEAFF	TGTGCCAGCAGCCACTTCCCCCCGGGAGGGAAGACTGAAGCTTTCTTT
TRBJ1-2	-	-	TRBV12-3/TRBV12-4	CATKPGVDYGYTF	TGTGCCACCAAGCCCGGGGTGGACTATGGCTACACCTTC
TRBJ2-7	-	-	TRBV2	CASREGMRSEQYF	TGTGCCAGCAGGGAAGGTATGCGTAGCGAGCAGTACTTC
TRBJ1-1	-	-	TRBV6-6	CASKRSMNTEAFF	TGTGCCAGCAAAAGGAGCATGAACACTGAAGCTTTCTTT